Shown below are 28 T cell receptor beta chains from a single sample sequenced in a study of T cells in Graves' hyperthyroidism and ophthalmopathy (dated by TCRdb to the late 2010s). Library preparation used multiplex PCR. The run used an Illumina HiSeq 2000. Amplification of TCR beta CDR3 regions was carried out from RNA transcripts. For the first round of RT-PCR on the TCR CDR3, the HTBI primer set was used together with the Qiagen OneStep RT-PCR kit. Through fastp at Q25 and MiXCR, TCRdb rebuilt clones from the public reads, retaining in-frame beta chains. Entries that share a CDR3 protein sequence are merged under the most common genes and DNA. This sample gives more than 350,000 distinct CDR3 sequences in total; about 15% of them show up just once. Almost 35% of the sample is held by the ten biggest clonotypes. Sequencing was done on a sample of blood. The receptors shown here come from a woman aged 25 to 39 with Graves' hyperthyroidism that later progressed to Graves' ophthalmopathy.

This clonotype was seen at least ten times. This chain connects TRBV5-8 to TRBJ2-5, with 11 bases fitting TRBD2. V was pared by 4 bases and J by 5 bases, with 10 bases of the junction left unmatched. CDR1 is SGHTS, CDR2 YDEGEE, per germline. The CDR3 covers 16 residues. The DNA for the CDR3 is TGTGCCAGCAGCACCGCTAGCGGGGGGCGTGGGGAGACCCAGTACTTC. It is translated as CASSTASGGRGETQYF.

This clonotype was recorded a few times. This may stem from a read error, because a much larger clone lies one nucleotide away. This rearrangement joins TRBV27 to TRBJ1-1; D might be TRBD1 (6 bases). This CDR3 region has 14 residues. Looked up from germline, CDR1 is MNHEY and CDR2 is SMNVEV (reference sequence). In DNA form, the CDR3 reads TGTGCCAGCAGTTTCGGGGGTGGGGACACTGGAGCTTTCTTT. Encoded protein: CASSFGGGDTGAFF.

This clonotype was observed many times. The V and J genes are TRBV27 and TRBJ2-7; D is tentatively TRBD1 or TRBD2 (9 bases each). The CDR3 consists of 20 residues. V lost 6 bases to trimming and J lost 4 bases, with 34 bases between them. Germline V CDR1 and CDR2: MNHEY, SMNVEV (reference sequence). The CDR3 DNA sequence: TGTGCCAGCAGCCTAAGAGTGGACAGGGGTGGCGGGAGGGCCGGGTACGAGCAGTACTTC. Its translation: CASSLRVDRGGGRAGYEQYF.

CDR3 in amino acids: CAWSNRLTYEQYF. The CDR3 DNA is TGTGCCTGGAGTAACAGGCTCACCTACGAGCAGTACTTC. The V gene is TRBV30, the J gene TRBJ2-7, with TRBD1 as a possible D gene (5 bases). V dropped 2 bases and J dropped 2 bases, with 10 bases sitting between them. Germline CDR1 GTSNPN, CDR2 SVGIG (reference sequence). The CDR3 consists of 13 residues.

The V call is TRBV28, the J call TRBJ2-7, with 8 bases aligning to TRBD1. Germline V CDR1 and CDR2: MDHEN, SYDVKM. The CDR3 runs 14 residues. After removal of 4 bases from V and 6 bases from J, the junction contained 8 bases not matched to a gene. For the CDR3, the DNA is TGTGCCAGCAGTTCCCTCGGGACAGGTTTCGAGCAGTACTTC. Translating it yields CASSSLGTGFEQYF.

This clonotype was observed a handful of times. The chain carries TRBV4-1 and TRBJ1-6; D is perhaps TRBD1 (6 bases). The ends were cut back, 4 bases at V and 10 bases at J, with 20 bases in the middle. This CDR3 spans 16 amino acids. CDR1 and CDR2 from the germline V gene are MGHRA and YSYEKL. CDR3 loop: CASSRSLDREGSPLHF. CDR3 coding DNA: TGCGCCAGCAGCCGATCCTTGGACAGAGAGGGATCACCCCTCCACTTT.

This clonotype was seen ten or more times. This chain's CDR3 is CASSYPGHGYTF. CDR3 nucleotides: TGTGCCAGCAGTTATCCAGGGCATGGCTACACCTTC. The genes are TRBV28 and TRBJ1-2; perhaps TRBD1 as D (5 bases). Trimming stripped 4 bases from V and 6 bases from J, with 9 bases between. Germline V gene lookup returns CDR1 MDHEN and CDR2 SYDVKM. This CDR3 comprises 12 residues.

This clonotype was counted at least ten times. The genes are TRBV28 and TRBJ2-5; perhaps TRBD1 as D (6 bases). CDR3 length: 14 residues. V was pared by 6 bases and J by 1 base, with 12 bases between. CDR1 is MDHEN and CDR2 is SYDVKM in the germline V gene. The CDR3 sequence: CASSPTDSQETQYF. As DNA, the CDR3 is TGTGCCAGCAGCCCAACGGACAGCCAAGAGACCCAGTACTTC.

This clonotype has more than one count but fewer than ten. This chain connects TRBV4-1 to TRBJ1-4, with 12 bases aligning to TRBD1. The CDR3 totals 15 residues. The J segment lost 10 bases and the V segment lost 2 bases, leaving 5 bases of the junction unmatched. The germline gives CDR1 MGHRA, CDR2 YSYEKL. CDR3 protein: CASSQSGTGGIKLFF. In DNA form, the CDR3 reads TGCGCCAGCAGCCAATCCGGGACAGGGGGCATAAAACTGTTTTTT.

This clonotype was counted a few times. The J gene is TRBJ2-7, the V gene TRBV6-1; tentative D call: TRBD2 (5 bases). The germline V and J ends were trimmed by 6 bases and 5 bases, with 11 bases remaining between them. The germline V gene has CDR1 MNHNS and CDR2 SASEGT. The CDR3 consists of 12 residues. CDR3 sequence: CASSQLGDEQYF. The CDR3 DNA follows: TGTGCCAGCAGCCAACTAGGAGACGAGCAGTACTTC.

J is TRBJ1-3 and V is TRBV20-1, with D unclear. The CDR3 has 15 amino acids. V gave up 0 bases and J gave up 5 bases, with 14 bases separating them. Germline V gene data show CDR1 as DFQATT and CDR2 as SNEGSKA (reference sequence). The CDR3 DNA reads as TGCAGTGCTAGAGATATTCTAGGTGGCCGAAACACCATATATTTT. Protein: CSARDILGGRNTIYF.

This clonotype came up once. The V gene is TRBV6-9, the J gene TRBJ2-7, with D unresolved. The CDR3 runs to 15 residues. Per germline, CDR1 MNHGY and CDR2 SVAAGI. V lost 4 bases, J lost 0 bases, and 13 bases lay in between. CDR3 sequence: CASSFSGKSSYEQYF. In nucleotides, the CDR3 is TGTGCCAGCAGTTTCAGTGGAAAGAGCTCCTACGAGCAGTACTTC.

This clonotype occurred many times. This chain joins TRBV2 and TRBJ1-4, with unresolved D. From germline, CDR1 is SNHLY and CDR2 FYNNEI. This CDR3 is 14 amino acids long. Trimming stripped 6 bases from V and 6 bases from J, with 14 bases between. This CDR3 reads CASRDSGGDEKLFF. The CDR3 nucleotides are TGTGCCAGCAGAGATTCGGGAGGTGATGAAAAACTGTTTTTT.

This chain links TRBV4-2 with TRBJ1-3, with D possibly TRBD1 on 5 matching bases. The germline V gene has CDR1 LGHNA and CDR2 YNFKEQ. The V end was cut by 0 bases, the J end by 6 bases, with 12 bases between. The CDR3 extends over 15 amino acids. CDR3 coding DNA: TGTGCCAGCAGCCAAGACCTGGGGGAAGAAAACACCATATATTTT. Its protein is CASSQDLGEENTIYF.

The rearrangement links TRBV2 to TRBJ1-5; 8 nucleotides match TRBD1. Germline loops: CDR1 SNHLY, CDR2 FYNNEI. This CDR3 has 15 residues. The J segment lost 1 base and the V segment lost 6 bases, leaving 5 bases of the junction unmatched. In DNA, the CDR3 is TGTGCCAGCAGCGAGGACAGGGTGAGCAATCAGCCCCAGCATTTT. Its protein is CASSEDRVSNQPQHF.

This clonotype appeared many times. The chain joins TRBV28 to TRBJ1-5; no definite D call. The CDR3 runs 14 residues. Trimming left V 5 bases short and J 0 bases short, with 8 bases between. Germline assignment: CDR1 MDHEN and CDR2 SYDVKM. CDR3 DNA sequence: TGTGCCAGCAGTCGAGGGTATAGCAATCAGCCCCAGCATTTT. Amino acid sequence: CASSRGYSNQPQHF.

This clonotype was seen many times. The J gene is TRBJ1-2, the V gene TRBV20-1, with D unclear. CDR3 size: 13 residues. The germline V gene encodes CDR1 DFQATT and CDR2 SNEGSKA (reference sequence). The germline V and J ends were trimmed by 0 bases and 3 bases, with 8 bases remaining between them. Written as DNA, the CDR3 is TGCAGTGCTAGAGATACAACCTACTATGGCTACACCTTC. This translates into CSARDTTYYGYTF.

Concerning this clonotype itself: Just one base apart from a much larger clone, this may be a read error. Without the conserved terminal phenylalanine or tryptophan, this CDR3 likely stems from a read error. CDR3 region: CASSYDRSTEAFL. In DNA form, the CDR3 reads TGTGCCAGCAGCTACGATCGGAGCACTGAAGCTTTCTTA. The chain has TRBV9 and TRBJ1-1; no definite D call. This CDR3 has 13 amino acids. Germline V gene lookup returns CDR1 SGDLS and CDR2 YYNGEE. The V and J ends lost 4 bases and 4 bases respectively, with 11 bases between them.

V and J are TRBV9 and TRBJ1-2; TRBD1 agrees at 8 bases. The J segment lost 0 bases and the V segment lost 4 bases, leaving 14 bases of the junction unmatched. The CDR3 spans 18 residues. Germline V gene lookup returns CDR1 SGDLS and CDR2 YYNGEE. In DNA, the CDR3 is TGTGCCAGCAGCAACCAGAGGACAGGGCAAATCTCTAACTATGGCTACACCTTC. Translation: CASSNQRTGQISNYGYTF. The entire variable domain, with the rest obtained from reference TRBV9 and TRBJ1-2, is as follows: DSGVTQTPKHLITATGQRVTLRCSPRSGDLSVYWYQQSLDQGLQFLIQYYNGEERAKGNILERFSAQQFPDLHSELNLSSLELGDSALYFCASSNQRTGQISNYGYTFGSGTRLTVV.

This chain uses TRBV27 with TRBJ2-3; no reliable D call. Trimming left V 5 bases short and J 6 bases short, with 12 bases between. CDR1 and CDR2 from the germline V gene are MNHEY and SMNVEV (reference sequence). The CDR3 sequence is 13 residues long. This chain's CDR3 is CASSSSNPDTQYF. CDR3 nucleotides: TGTGCCAGCAGTAGTTCAAATCCGGATACGCAGTATTTT.

This chain joins TRBV5-1 and TRBJ1-2, with D tentatively TRBD1 (6 bases). The CDR3 consists of 16 residues. In germline, CDR1 is SGHRS, CDR2 YFSETQ. Trimming removed 3 bases from V and 4 bases from J, with 19 bases in between. This CDR3 reads CASSSLASGQPYGYTF. In DNA, the CDR3 is TGCGCCAGCAGCTCCCTCGCTTCTGGACAGCCCTATGGCTACACCTTC. The full variable domain, in which reference TRBV5-1 and TRBJ1-2 provide the parts outside the CDR3, is KAGVTQTPRYLIKTRGQQVTLSCSPISGHRSVSWYQQTPGQGLQFLFEYFSETQRNKGNFPGRFSGRQFSNSRSEMNVSTLELGDSALYLCASSSLASGQPYGYTFGSGTRLTVV.

Only a few counts were recorded for this clonotype. The chain recombines TRBV15 with TRBJ1-2; D is possibly TRBD1 (6 bases). V was pared by 4 bases and J by 0 bases, with 15 bases between. Germline CDR1 is LNHNV and CDR2 is YYDKDF (reference sequence). The CDR3 is 16 amino acids. In DNA, the CDR3 is TGTGCCACCAGCAACGTGCGGACAGAAGCTAACTATGGCTACACCTTC. This codes for CATSNVRTEANYGYTF.

The chain combines TRBV30 with TRBJ2-7; 7 bases fit TRBD1. V lost 8 bases to trimming and J lost 7 bases; unmatched junction nucleotides: 11. The germline V gene has CDR1 GTSNPN and CDR2 SVGIG (reference sequence). This CDR3 has 12 residues. CDR3 DNA: TGTGCCATAAGGGACAGCAACCGGGAGCAGTACTTC. Amino acids: CAIRDSNREQYF.

CDR3 DNA: TGTGCCAGCAGCTTAGGAGGACTAGCGGGAGTAAGAGATACGCAGTATTTT. Translating it yields CASSLGGLAGVRDTQYF. The chain is built from TRBV7-2 and TRBJ2-3; 13 nucleotides align to TRBD2. The germline V gene has CDR1 SGHTA and CDR2 FQGNSA. Germline trimming cut 1 base from V and 5 bases from J; bases unmatched to any gene: 6. The CDR3 totals 17 residues. The complete variable domain, with remaining parts taken from reference TRBV7-2 and TRBJ2-3, reads GAGVSQSPSNKVTEKGKDVELRCDPISGHTALYWYRQSLGQGLEFLIYFQGNSAPDKSGLPSDRFSAERTGGSVSTLTIQRTQQEDSAVYLCASSLGGLAGVRDTQYFGPGTRLTVL.

This clonotype was detected only a few times. The chain recombines TRBV2 with TRBJ2-2; TRBD2 aligns across 14 bases. Germline V gene data show CDR1 as SNHLY and CDR2 as FYNNEI. CDR3 length: 19 residues. Trimming took 5 bases from V and 0 from J; bases not matched to a gene: 8. The CDR3 DNA is TGTGCCAGCAGTCCCTTTGGGACTAGCGGGAGCGCGAACACCGGGGAGCTGTTTTTT. It codes for CASSPFGTSGSANTGELFF.

This clonotype was detected ten times or more. This chain connects TRBV5-1 to TRBJ1-5; 8 bases align to TRBD1. V shed 4 bases, J shed 2 bases, and the junction held 2 bases outside the gene matches. The germline gives CDR1 SGHRS, CDR2 YFSETQ. CDR3 size: 14 residues. The CDR3 region has the DNA TGCGCCAGCAGCCCGGGACAGGGCAATCAGCCCCAGCATTTT. This translates into CASSPGQGNQPQHF.

This clonotype was counted ten times or more. CDR3 DNA sequence: TGTGCCAGCAGTTTCGGAGGGCCCCAGCATTTT. This sequence encodes CASSFGGPQHF. J is TRBJ1-5 and V is TRBV12-3 or TRBV12-4; D not certain. The CDR3 has 11 amino acids. Trimming removed 3 bases at V and 9 bases at J, with 6 bases between.

The V and J genes are TRBV20-1 and TRBJ2-2, with unresolved D. The CDR3 contains 13 residues. V shed 2 bases and J shed 4 bases, with 8 bases lying between them. The V gene's germline CDR1 is DFQATT and CDR2 SNEGSKA (reference sequence). CDR3 coding DNA: TGCAGTGCTAGATCTGGGTCCACCGGGGAGCTGTTTTTT. Residues: CSARSGSTGELFF.